The present TCR beta chain was sequenced within a study of CD8 T cells in ankylosing spondylitis. Study-wide results and limits: Researchers reportedly found disease-linked clones significantly enriched in matched ankylosing spondylitis synovial fluid. Ankylosing spondylitis blood appeared to be characterized by a TCR beta motif of several highly homologous variants. Before this, some motif variants had been reported in reactive arthritis synovial fluid and blood.

V shed 1 base and J shed 6 bases, with 1 base lying between them. The germline gives CDR1 SGHAT, CDR2 FQNNGV. The CDR3 sequence is 10 residues long. The TCR beta libraries were generated through quantitative 5'-RACE incorporating molecular barcodes. Via MiXCR, TCRdb re-called the 5' RACE reads, giving one row per CDR3 protein. The sample lists 150,000 to 200,000 distinct CDR3 sequences, 10% to 15% occurring once. This clonotype occurred many times. Its antigen is still unknown. This chain uses TRBV11-2 with TRBJ2-7; no reliable D call. This TCR came from a female donor with ankylosing spondylitis or in good health (not recorded which). Material for sequencing was blood, either unsorted or a sorted T cell fraction (not recorded which). CDR3 sequence: CASSLVEQYF. As DNA, the CDR3 is TGTGCCAGCAGCTTAGTCGAGCAGTACTTC.